What follows are 19 T cell receptor beta chains derived from one specimen sequenced in a study of blood T cell repertoires in COVID-19. Sequencing used immunoSEQ multiplex PCR; TCRdb keeps in-frame clones, though not all of them. The sample shows 200,000 to 250,000 clones, just over 85% of them seen only once. The specimen sequenced was peripheral blood. The source of these receptors is a man older than 75 with acute or convalescent COVID-19.

This chain links TRBV9 with TRBJ1-6; perhaps TRBD1 as D (5 bases). The germline CDR1 and CDR2 sequences are SGDLS and YYNGEE. V was clipped by 0 bases and J by 6 bases, with 10 bases between them. This CDR3 comprises 15 residues. CDR3 bases: TGTGCCAGCAGCGTAGGGCCGGGGGGTAATTCACCCCTCCACTTT. Encoded protein: CASSVGPGGNSPLHF.

The J gene is TRBJ2-2, the V gene TRBV6-5; D is perhaps TRBD2 (6 bases). Trimming shortened V by 7 bases and J by 4 bases, and 13 bases separated the two germline ends. CDR3 length: 14 residues. The germline gives CDR1 MNHEY, CDR2 SVGAGI. CDR3 region: CASIRSGVTGELFF. The CDR3 DNA sequence: TGTGCCAGCATTAGGTCGGGGGTCACCGGGGAGCTGTTTTTT.

The chain carries TRBV5-1 and TRBJ2-7; D uncertain. Per germline, CDR1 SGHRS and CDR2 YFSETQ. The CDR3 totals 14 residues. The germline V and J ends were trimmed by 1 base and 0 bases, with 8 bases remaining between them. The CDR3 spells CASSLSPGSYEQYF. In DNA form, the CDR3 reads TGCGCCAGCAGCTTGAGCCCGGGCTCCTACGAGCAGTACTTC.

The chain combines TRBV27 with TRBJ1-5; TRBD1 matches 10 bases. The CDR3 runs 18 residues. V lost 4 bases and J lost 2; bases outside the gene matches: 11. CDR1 and CDR2 (germline): MNHEY, SMNVEV (reference sequence). The CDR3 DNA follows: TGTGCCAGCAGTTCTCTCGACAGGGGGCGGACGGGCAATCAGCCCCAGCATTTT. Residues: CASSSLDRGRTGNQPQHF.

V usage is TRBV6-5 and J usage is TRBJ2-5; TRBD2 agrees at 12 bases. The CDR3 has 15 residues. J lost 5 bases, V lost 4 bases, and 5 bases had no gene match. Germline V CDR1 and CDR2: MNHEY, SVGAGI. CDR3 coding DNA: TGTGCCAGCAGTTCTCGGACTAGCGGGACGGAGACCCAGTACTTC. Residues: CASSSRTSGTETQYF.

The chain joins TRBV7-2 to TRBJ1-2; TRBD1 might be the D (6 bases). The germline CDR1 and CDR2 sequences are SGHTA and FQGNSA. The CDR3 is made up of 15 amino acids. V lost 1 base and J lost 6, with 15 bases in between. CDR3 sequence reads: CASSLGRNREHGYTF. Written as DNA, the CDR3 is TGTGCCAGCAGCTTAGGACGGAACAGGGAGCATGGCTACACCTTC.

V usage is TRBV27 and J usage is TRBJ1-4; a possible D gene is TRBD1 (6 bases). Trimming removed 6 bases from V and 4 bases from J, with 12 bases in between. Germline lookup yields CDR1 MNHEY and CDR2 SMNVEV (reference sequence). There are 14 residues in the CDR3. The CDR3 coding sequence is TGTGCCAGCAGCCAGGGGTTAGGTAATGAAAAACTGTTTTTT. Translated, it gives CASSQGLGNEKLFF.

The rearrangement joins TRBV12-3 or TRBV12-4 to TRBJ1-4; no clear D gene. This CDR3 contains 12 residues. Trimming took off 6 bases at V and 8 bases at J, with 10 bases between the two ends. The DNA for the CDR3 is TGTGCCAGCAGCGTTGTATTGGAAAAACTGTTTTTT. Amino acids: CASSVVLEKLFF.

The gene calls are TRBV19 and TRBJ1-1; 11 positions agree with TRBD1. The germline V gene has CDR1 LNHDA and CDR2 SQIVND (reference sequence). This CDR3 has 18 amino acids. V gave up 5 bases and J gave up 0 bases; unmatched junction bases: 11. The CDR3: CASSPRGQGGPVNTEAFF. The CDR3 DNA sequence: TGTGCCAGTAGTCCCCGGGGACAGGGGGGTCCCGTGAACACTGAAGCTTTCTTT.

The chain joins TRBV21-1 to TRBJ1-5; the DNA was not used to check the table's D call, TRBD1. TRBV21-1 corresponds to a pseudogene. CDR3 length: 18 amino acids. The CDR3 coding sequence is TGTGCCAGCAGCAAACCGACAGGGGGCTATGGAGGTGATCAGCCCCAGCATTTT. Protein: CASSKPTGGYGGDQPQHF.

This clone was detected only once. The gene calls are TRBV5-1 and TRBJ2-1; possible D gene TRBD2, 7 bases. The V end lost 4 bases, the J end lost 7 bases, and 18 bases lay between the germline ends. The CDR3 has 15 residues. Germline loops: CDR1 SGHRS, CDR2 YFSETQ. The DNA of the CDR3 is TGCGCCAGCAGCCAGAAGGGGGGGACTCTGAATGAGCAGTTCTTC. The encoded protein is CASSQKGGTLNEQFF.

This clone has only one observation. This chain joins TRBV7-3 and TRBJ2-3; a weak D match, TRBD2 (5 bases). Trimming removed 4 bases from V and 4 bases from J, with 24 bases in between. The CDR3 sequence is 18 residues long. Germline CDR1 SGHTA, CDR2 FQGTGA. CDR3 region: CASSWETLSSEEPDTQYF. The DNA for the CDR3 is TGTGCCAGCAGCTGGGAGACGCTTTCTTCCGAAGAGCCAGATACGCAGTATTTT.

CDR3 sequence: CASSFTADTQYF. Written as DNA, the CDR3 is TGTGCCAGCAGTTTCACAGCAGATACGCAGTATTTT. The chain employs TRBV2 and TRBJ2-3; no clear D. The ends were cut back, 5 bases at V and 4 bases at J, with 7 bases in the middle. This CDR3 contains 12 residues. The V gene's germline CDR1 is SNHLY and CDR2 FYNNEI.

This rearrangement joins TRBV27 to TRBJ2-1; D may be TRBD1 (7 bases). Per germline, CDR1 MNHEY and CDR2 SMNVEV (reference sequence). Trimming pared 7 bases from V and 2 bases from J, leaving 15 bases between. The CDR3 spans 15 residues. The DNA for the CDR3 is TGTGCCAGCACCATCGGGGGACAGACCTACAATGAGCAGTTCTTC. The encoded protein is CASTIGGQTYNEQFF.

This chain uses TRBV27 with TRBJ2-2; 7 bases line up with TRBD1. Trimming took 2 bases from V and 0 from J; bases not matched to a gene: 6. Looked up from germline, CDR1 is MNHEY and CDR2 is SMNVEV (reference sequence). The CDR3 runs to 17 residues. CDR3 protein: CASSLVYQGANTGELFF. CDR3 nucleotides: TGTGCCAGCAGTTTAGTTTACCAGGGGGCGAACACCGGGGAGCTGTTTTTT.

This chain uses TRBV28 with TRBJ2-5, with 7 bases fitting TRBD2. Germline CDR1 reads MDHEN; CDR2 reads SYDVKM. V shed 6 bases, J shed 1 base, and the junction held 5 bases outside the gene matches. CDR3 length: 14 amino acids. The CDR3 here is CASSVGGGQETQYF. For the CDR3, the DNA is TGTGCCAGCAGCGTTGGGGGGGGCCAAGAGACCCAGTACTTC. The full variable domain, with the rest looked up from reference TRBV28 and TRBJ2-5, is DVKVTQSSRYLVKRTGEKVFLECVQDMDHENMFWYRQDPGLGLRLIYFSYDVKMKEKGDIPEGYSVSREKKERFSLILESASTNQTSMYLCASSVGGGQETQYFGPGTRLLVL.

The rearrangement uses TRBV3-1 (or the pseudogene TRBV3-2) and TRBJ2-5; D ambiguous. The CDR3 contains 14 residues. With 8 bases removed from V and 0 bases from J, the gap between germline ends came to 13 bases. CDR1 LGHDT and CDR2 YNNKEL come from the germline V gene (reference sequence). This CDR3 is CASAELGYQETQYF. In DNA form, the CDR3 reads TGTGCCAGCGCCGAGCTGGGCTACCAAGAGACCCAGTACTTC.

In DNA form, the CDR3 reads TGTGCCAGCAGTGAACTAGGAACTAGCGGGAGCACAGATACGCAGTATTTT. Translating it yields CASSELGTSGSTDTQYF. The chain employs TRBV2 and TRBJ2-3; 9 bases fit TRBD2. Germline trimming cut 2 bases from V and 0 bases from J; bases unmatched to any gene: 6. The V gene's germline CDR1 is SNHLY and CDR2 FYNNEI. This CDR3 comprises 17 residues.

V usage is TRBV5-1 and J usage is TRBJ2-2, with 8 nucleotides matching TRBD2. CDR1 is SGHRS and CDR2 is YFSETQ in the germline V gene. After removal of 3 bases from V and 6 bases from J, the junction contained 1 base not matched to a gene. CDR3 size: 13 residues. DNA of the CDR3: TGCGCCAGCAGCTCGCGGGAGGCCGGGGAGCTGTTTTTT. Translated, it gives CASSSREAGELFF.